One sample yielded the 27 T cell receptor beta chains listed below, sequenced in a study of shared clonotypes between healthy human individuals. Selected positively for CCR7 and CD45RO-negative, naive CD8 cells excluded terminally differentiated effector memory CD45RA+ cells. The data were produced by immunoSEQ multiplex PCR, yet TCRdb's version contains in-frame clones alone and is incomplete. The sample comprises about 820,000 clones, 80% to 95% of which are singletons, and 24% rests with the top ten. The specimen sequenced was naive CD8+ T cells sorted from blood. Source of these receptors: a man younger than 40 in good health.

The rearrangement links TRBV7-9 to TRBJ2-7; the match to TRBD2 covers 13 bases. The junction had 11 bases not matched to a gene; V was cut back by 7 bases and J by 5 bases. Germline V CDR1 and CDR2: SEHNR, FQNEAQ (reference sequence). This CDR3 has 16 amino acids. CDR3 DNA sequence: TGTGCCAGCATACGGGGAGGACTAGCGGGAGTCGACGAGCAGTACTTC. As protein: CASIRGGLAGVDEQYF.

This clone was seen a single time. This sample includes further DNA sequences coding for the same CDR3. The chain has TRBV7-6 and TRBJ1-1; D is ambiguous. The length of the CDR3 is 14 residues. Germline assignment: CDR1 SGHVS and CDR2 FNYEAQ. Trimming left V 1 base short and J 1 base short, with 7 bases between. The CDR3: CASSLGTGNTEAFF. The DNA of the CDR3 is TGTGCCAGCAGCTTAGGTACGGGGAACACTGAAGCTTTCTTT.

This clone was observed a few times. V is TRBV7-9 and J is TRBJ2-7; tentatively, D is TRBD1 or TRBD2 (5 bases each). Germline CDR1 is SEHNR and CDR2 is FQNEAQ (reference sequence). V dropped 2 bases and J dropped 2 bases, with 16 bases sitting between them. This CDR3 has 16 residues. The CDR3 loop reads CASSLPLWDRTYEQYF. CDR3 bases: TGTGCCAGCAGCTTACCCCTGTGGGACCGGACCTACGAGCAGTACTTC.

V is TRBV7-6 and J is TRBJ2-5, with 9 bases that match TRBD1. This CDR3 comprises 17 residues. Trimming cost V 3 bases and J 0 bases; bases outside gene matches: 8. The V gene's germline CDR1 is SGHVS and CDR2 FNYEAQ. CDR3 in DNA: TGTGCCAGCAGCTTCGACCGGGACAGGGTAAACCAAGAGACCCAGTACTTC. Protein: CASSFDRDRVNQETQYF.

The V and J genes are TRBV15 and TRBJ2-7; 9 bases align to TRBD1. Germline CDR1 and CDR2: LNHNV and YYDKDF (reference sequence). This CDR3 region has 12 residues. The ends lost 8 bases at V and 3 bases at J; junction bases unmatched: 2. The chain's CDR3 is CATGTGNYEQYF. The DNA of the CDR3 is TGTGCCACCGGGACAGGGAACTACGAGCAGTACTTC.

This sequence joins TRBV29-1 and TRBJ2-1; 8 nucleotides line up with TRBD1. The CDR3 contains 12 residues. V lost 7 bases and J lost 16; bases outside the gene matches: 15. Germline V gives CDR1 SQVTM, CDR2 ANQGSEA. CDR3 sequence (DNA): TGCAGCGGGATATGGACAGGGCGGGCTCACTTCTTC. It codes for CSGIWTGRAHFF.

J is TRBJ1-2 and V is TRBV7-8, with D possibly TRBD1 on 6 matching bases. CDR1 is SGHVS, CDR2 FQNEAQ, per germline. CDR3 length equals 18 residues. V lost 1 base to trimming and J lost 0 bases, with 18 bases between them. The CDR3 nucleotides read TGTGCCAGCAGCTTAGAAGACAGGACCTATATATCTAACTATGGCTACACCTTC. Translated, it gives CASSLEDRTYISNYGYTF.

The chain recombines TRBV18 with TRBJ2-3; D perhaps matches TRBD1 (5 bases). Trimming removed 3 bases from V and 2 bases from J, with 15 bases in between. The CDR3 is 16 residues long. CDR1 is KGHSH, CDR2 LQKENI, per germline. CDR3 coding DNA: TGTGCCAGCTCACCCTTCTCAGGGTCTAACACAGATACGCAGTATTTT. Amino acids: CASSPFSGSNTDTQYF.

The chain couples TRBV7-9 to TRBJ2-1, with 13 bases identical to TRBD2. Germline assignment: CDR1 SEHNR and CDR2 FQNEAQ (reference sequence). CDR3 length: 16 amino acids. The V segment lost 3 bases and the J segment 7 bases; nucleotides outside the gene matches: 6. The CDR3 DNA follows: TGTGCCAGCAGCTTTACCGGGACTAGCGGGGAAAATGAGCAGTTCTTC. Encoded protein: CASSFTGTSGENEQFF.

This chain uses TRBV28 with TRBJ2-1, with 8 bases fitting TRBD1. The CDR3 contains 19 residues. Unmatched junction bases numbered 16, after V lost 2 bases and J lost 4 bases. Germline loops: CDR1 MDHEN, CDR2 SYDVKM. CDR3 DNA: TGTGCCAGCAGTTTAAGAGTCCGCATAAAGGACAGGGATTACAATGAGCAGTTCTTC. It yields the protein CASSLRVRIKDRDYNEQFF.

The chain uses TRBV5-1 and TRBJ2-1; D remains unclear. This CDR3 has 15 residues. Germline V CDR1 and CDR2: SGHRS, YFSETQ. Trimming left V 4 bases short and J 0 bases short, with 11 bases between. This CDR3 is CASSVLMNSYNEQFF. The DNA of the CDR3 is TGCGCCAGCAGCGTACTAATGAACTCCTACAATGAGCAGTTCTTC.

This chain connects TRBV4-2 to TRBJ2-3; 11 bases agree with TRBD2. This CDR3 region has 17 residues. V lost 2 bases and J lost 4; bases outside the gene matches: 8. Germline V CDR1 and CDR2: LGHNA, YNFKEQ. The CDR3 is CASSQFFSGRAADTQYF. The CDR3 DNA follows: TGTGCCAGCAGCCAATTCTTTAGCGGGAGGGCGGCAGATACGCAGTATTTT.

This chain uses TRBV4-3 with TRBJ2-3, with D perhaps TRBD2 (6 bases). CDR1 and CDR2 from the germline V gene are LGHNA and YSLEER. Trimming left V 0 bases short and J 2 bases short, with 15 bases between. This CDR3 spans 17 amino acids. CDR3 in amino acids: CASSQDRVLAATDTQYF. CDR3 sequence (DNA): TGCGCCAGCAGCCAAGATCGTGTTTTAGCGGCCACAGATACGCAGTATTTT.

V gene TRBV28 combines with J gene TRBJ2-5; D is possibly TRBD1 (5 bases). The CDR3 totals 13 residues. The germline CDR1 and CDR2 sequences are MDHEN and SYDVKM. The germline V and J ends were trimmed by 3 bases and 5 bases, with 10 bases remaining between them. The CDR3 DNA reads as TGTGCCAGCAGTTTGGGGCTCCGGGAGACCCAGTACTTC. It yields the protein CASSLGLRETQYF.

On this clone itself: The sample contains more than one DNA sequence encoding this CDR3. The chain carries TRBV9 and TRBJ1-2; possible D gene TRBD1, 5 bases. The V gene's germline CDR1 is SGDLS and CDR2 YYNGEE. The V gene lost 3 bases and the J gene lost 7 bases, with 10 bases spanning the gap. This CDR3 is built from 12 residues. CDR3 sequence (DNA): TGTGCCAGCAGCGGCAGGGTGGGTGGCTACACCTTC. Translated: CASSGRVGGYTF.

This clone has only one observation. This rearrangement joins TRBV5-4 to TRBJ2-7; unclear D gene. This CDR3 comprises 13 residues. Trimming removed 4 bases at V and 5 bases at J, with 13 bases between. Germline CDR1 is SGHNT and CDR2 is YYREEE (reference sequence). Here the CDR3 DNA reads TGTGCCAGCAGCCCCGACGTGGGTGACGAGCAGTACTTC. It translates to CASSPDVGDEQYF.

The chain links TRBV2 to TRBJ2-7; TRBD2 agrees at 9 bases. Per germline, CDR1 SNHLY and CDR2 FYNNEI. CDR3 length: 15 residues. J gave up 3 bases and V 3 bases, and 6 bases lay outside the gene matches. The CDR3 reads CASSDALAGFYEQYF. Here the CDR3 DNA reads TGTGCCAGCAGTGACGCGCTAGCGGGATTCTACGAGCAGTACTTC.

The genes are TRBV7-9 and TRBJ2-1; TRBD2 matches at 11 bases. CDR1 is SEHNR, CDR2 FQNEAQ, per germline (reference sequence). The CDR3 totals 17 residues. Unmatched junction bases numbered 11, after V lost 3 bases and J lost 7 bases. The CDR3 DNA reads as TGTGCCAGCAGCTTCCCGACTAGCGGGACCTCAGGGAATGAGCAGTTCTTC. Its translation: CASSFPTSGTSGNEQFF.

The chain uses TRBV5-6 and TRBJ2-3, with 8 positions matching TRBD2. The junction had 5 bases not matched to a gene; V was cut back by 0 bases and J by 2 bases. CDR1 is SGHDT, CDR2 YYEEEE, per germline. CDR3 length equals 16 residues. CDR3 loop: CASSLAGLANTDTQYF. CDR3 DNA: TGTGCCAGCAGCTTGGCCGGACTAGCCAACACAGATACGCAGTATTTT.

The genes are TRBV28 and TRBJ1-1; perhaps TRBD1 as D (5 bases). V gave up 3 bases and J gave up 0 bases, with 14 bases separating them. The CDR3 is 16 residues long. Germline V gene sequence: CDR1 MDHEN, CDR2 SYDVKM. The chain's CDR3 is CASSFGASRVNTEAFF. The CDR3, as DNA: TGTGCCAGCAGTTTTGGGGCCAGCCGGGTGAACACTGAAGCTTTCTTT.

The CDR3 sequence is CASSLILDASTDTQYF. As DNA, the CDR3 is TGTGCCAGCAGCTTAATTTTGGATGCTAGCACAGATACGCAGTATTTT. This chain links TRBV7-9 with TRBJ2-3; no reliable D call. This CDR3 spans 16 amino acids. Looked up from germline, CDR1 is SEHNR and CDR2 is FQNEAQ (reference sequence). Trimming left V 2 bases short and J 0 bases short, with 12 bases between.

As to this clone: Other DNA sequences within the sample encode an identical CDR3. The chain carries TRBV19 and TRBJ2-1; D is unclear. This CDR3 is 13 amino acids long. From germline, CDR1 is LNHDA and CDR2 SQIVND (reference sequence). V dropped 3 bases and J dropped 3 bases, with 6 bases sitting between them. The CDR3 nucleotides are TGTGCCAGTAGTATCGGCGGCTACAATGAGCAGTTCTTC. Its protein product is CASSIGGYNEQFF. The whole variable domain, remainder taken from reference TRBV19 and TRBJ2-1, is DGGITQSPKYLFRKEGQNVTLSCEQNLNHDAMYWYRQDPGQGLRLIYYSQIVNDFQKGDIAEGYSVSREKKESFPLTVTSAQKNPTAFYLCASSIGGYNEQFFGPGTRLTVL.

The rearrangement uses TRBV27 and TRBJ2-7; 7 nucleotides match TRBD2. V gave up 7 bases and J gave up 7 bases; unmatched junction bases: 7. The length of the CDR3 is 12 residues. In germline, CDR1 is MNHEY, CDR2 SMNVEV (reference sequence). The DNA for the CDR3 is TGTGCCAGCACCGGGACTAAAAAAGAGCAGTACTTC. Amino acids: CASTGTKKEQYF.

The rearrangement uses TRBV11-2 and TRBJ2-7, with 10 bases fitting TRBD1. The CDR3 runs 15 residues. Losses at the gene ends were 6 bases for V and 4 bases for J; bases not matched to a gene: 9. Germline V gives CDR1 SGHAT, CDR2 FQNNGV. CDR3 nucleotides: TGTGCCAGCAGATCGTGGGGACAGGGGTTTTACGAGCAGTACTTC. This codes for CASRSWGQGFYEQYF.

The V gene is TRBV5-6, the J gene TRBJ1-2, with a possible D match to TRBD1 (6 bases). V lost 4 bases and J lost 4, with 14 bases in between. Germline V gene lookup returns CDR1 SGHDT and CDR2 YYEEEE. The length of the CDR3 is 14 residues. CDR3 amino acids: CASSPDRIAYGYTF. The CDR3 DNA is TGTGCCAGCAGCCCCGACAGGATAGCCTATGGCTACACCTTC.

This clone was counted a single time. The rearrangement joins TRBV7-8 to TRBJ1-1; D is ambiguous. V was trimmed by 1 base and J by 5 bases, leaving 11 bases between them. CDR1 is SGHVS and CDR2 is FQNEAQ in the germline V gene. This CDR3 is built from 14 residues. The CDR3 DNA is TGTGCCAGCAGCTTAGGAGCGGACGGGACTGAAGCTTTCTTT. Its translation: CASSLGADGTEAFF.

The chain links TRBV7-7 to TRBJ2-1; D is undetermined. The V end was cut by 4 bases, the J end by 0 bases, with 10 bases between. The CDR3 has 15 residues. Germline V gene sequence: CDR1 SSHAT, CDR2 FNYEAQ (reference sequence). The CDR3 sequence is CASSSKPSSYNEQFF. The CDR3 DNA reads TGTGCCAGCAGCTCTAAACCTAGCTCCTACAATGAGCAGTTCTTC.